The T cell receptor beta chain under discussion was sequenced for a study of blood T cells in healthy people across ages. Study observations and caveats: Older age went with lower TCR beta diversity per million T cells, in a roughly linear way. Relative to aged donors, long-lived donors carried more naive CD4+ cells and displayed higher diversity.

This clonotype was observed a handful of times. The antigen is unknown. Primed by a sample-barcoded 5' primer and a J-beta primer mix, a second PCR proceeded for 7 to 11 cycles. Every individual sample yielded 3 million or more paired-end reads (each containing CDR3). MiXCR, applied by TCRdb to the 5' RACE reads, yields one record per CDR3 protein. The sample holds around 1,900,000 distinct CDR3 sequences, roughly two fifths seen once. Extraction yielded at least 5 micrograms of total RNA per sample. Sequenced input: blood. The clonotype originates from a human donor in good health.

CDR3 loop: CASRAGDSQLLDTQYF. CDR3 nucleotide sequence: TGTGCCAGCAGGGCTGGCGACTCCCAGTTACTAGATACGCAGTATTTT. The chain combines TRBV6-5 with TRBJ2-3; no reliable D call. Germline assignment: CDR1 MNHEY and CDR2 SVGAGI. V lost 6 bases and J lost 5, with 21 bases in between. This CDR3 is built from 16 residues.